The 26 T cell receptor beta chains in this list originate from one sample, sequenced in a study of response to subunit inactivated influenza vaccine. TCRdb itself ran the RT-PCR reads through MiXCR, one entry per CDR3 protein. Here the sample spans over 750,000 distinct CDR3 sequences, 21% being singletons. The specimen comprised PBMCs from blood, sampled 4 to 6 days after vaccination. The receptor set was obtained from a man aged 45 to 65 who received an inactivated influenza vaccine.

In this sample, this clonotype turned up a few times. The V gene is TRBV12-3 or TRBV12-4, the J gene TRBJ2-1, with unresolved D. V gave up 6 bases and J gave up 9 bases, with 9 bases separating them. The CDR3 spans 11 residues. CDR3 bases: TGTGCCAGCAGCCTCTGGAGTGAGCAGTTCTTC. Amino acids: CASSLWSEQFF.

This chain joins TRBV6-5 and TRBJ1-1; 7 nucleotides align to TRBD1. CDR1 is MNHEY and CDR2 is SVGAGI in the germline V gene. With V trimmed by 4 bases and J by 1 base, 6 bases remained unmatched. The CDR3 is made up of 15 amino acids. The CDR3, as DNA: TGTGCCAGCAGTTTCAAACAGGGGAAGAACACTGAAGCTTTCTTT. It is translated as CASSFKQGKNTEAFF.

This clonotype has a count of ten or more. The J gene is TRBJ1-2, the V gene TRBV6-1, with unresolved D. The V end lost 5 bases, the J end lost 7 bases, and 17 bases lay between the germline ends. Germline V gene sequence: CDR1 MNHNS, CDR2 SASEGT. The CDR3 is made up of 14 amino acids. As DNA, the CDR3 is TGTGCCAGCAGTCCTAAGCCAGTCAATTTTGGCTACACCTTC. This gives the protein CASSPKPVNFGYTF.

The V call is TRBV7-2, the J call TRBJ2-1, with 7 bases identical to TRBD1. The CDR3 loop spans 16 amino acids. V lost 7 bases to trimming and J lost 4 bases; unmatched junction nucleotides: 13. Germline assignment: CDR1 SGHTA and CDR2 FQGNSA. The CDR3 coding sequence is TGTGCCAGCACCAAGTCTGGGACAGAATTTTACAATGAGCAGTTCTTC. Its protein is CASTKSGTEFYNEQFF.

The chain has TRBV20-1 and TRBJ2-3; D is perhaps TRBD1 (5 bases). CDR1 is DFQATT and CDR2 is SNEGSKA in the germline V gene (reference sequence). With 1 base removed from V and 4 bases from J, the gap between germline ends came to 12 bases. The CDR3 is 14 residues long. CDR3 sequence (DNA): TGCAGTGCTAGAGGTGGGGCTTGGGCAGATACGCAGTATTTT. Translated, it gives CSARGGAWADTQYF.

In this sample, this clonotype turned up a few times. The chain combines TRBV6-1 with TRBJ2-2, with TRBD2 identical over 11 bases. Per germline, CDR1 MNHNS and CDR2 SASEGT. The CDR3 consists of 15 residues. The junction had 5 bases not matched to a gene; V was cut back by 6 bases and J by 5 bases. The CDR3 bases are TGTGCCAGCAGAGGTAGCGGGGGGGCTACCGGGGAGCTGTTTTTT. Its protein is CASRGSGGATGELFF.

This clonotype was recorded a few times. The rearrangement joins TRBV30 to TRBJ1-2; possible D gene TRBD1, 6 bases. The ends were cut back, 0 bases at V and 8 bases at J, with 13 bases in the middle. The CDR3 runs 13 residues. Germline V lookup: CDR1 GTSNPN, CDR2 SVGIG (reference sequence). The CDR3 nucleotides are TGTGCCTGGAGTGTAACAGGGTCGTCGGGCTACACCTTC. Residues: CAWSVTGSSGYTF.

The chain joins TRBV7-6 to TRBJ2-5; 8 bases map to TRBD2. Trimming at V came to 6 bases and at J to 5 bases, leaving 5 bases not matched to a gene. The CDR3 length is 13 residues. Germline CDR1 and CDR2: SGHVS and FNYEAQ. The CDR3 bases are TGTGCCAGCAGGAACTCGGGAGGGGAGACCCAGTACTTC. It translates to CASRNSGGETQYF.

This clonotype was seen many times. The chain carries TRBV6-6 and TRBJ2-3; D is uncertain. There are 13 residues in the CDR3. From germline, CDR1 is MNHNY and CDR2 SVGAGI (reference sequence). The V end lost 3 bases, the J end lost 3 bases, and 7 bases lay between the germline ends. Here the CDR3 DNA reads TGTGCCAGCAGTTATGTAGGGACAGATACGCAGTATTTT. Amino acids: CASSYVGTDTQYF.

This sequence joins TRBV5-6 and TRBJ2-6; D might be TRBD1 (6 bases). Deletions cut 5 bases from V and 0 bases from J, with 9 bases between. This CDR3 has 15 amino acids. CDR1 is SGHDT and CDR2 is YYEEEE in the germline V gene. CDR3 protein: CASRFRGSGANVLTF. DNA of the CDR3: TGTGCCAGCAGGTTCAGGGGCTCTGGGGCCAACGTCCTGACTTTC.

The sample holds a few counts of this clonotype. V is TRBV11-1 and J is TRBJ1-3; 12 bases map to TRBD1. V lost 5 bases and J lost 0; bases outside the gene matches: 11. Germline CDR1 reads SGHAT; CDR2 reads FQDESV (reference sequence). The CDR3 covers 19 residues. Written as DNA, the CDR3 is TGTGCCAGCAGCCCAGGGACAGGGGGCGAATCCCACTCTGGAAACACCATATATTTT. Translation gives CASSPGTGGESHSGNTIYF. Supplemented by reference TRBV11-1 and TRBJ1-3, the full variable domain reads EAEVAQSPRYKITEKSQAVAFWCDPISGHATLYWYRQILGQGPELLVQFQDESVVDDSQLPKDRFSAERLKGVDSTLKIQPAELGDSAMYLCASSPGTGGESHSGNTIYFGEGSWLTVV.

CDR3 DNA: TGCGCCAGCAGCACGTCCCAGGAGAACACCGGGGAGCTGTTTTTT. It yields the protein CASSTSQENTGELFF. The chain is built from TRBV5-1 and TRBJ2-2, with no clear D. Trimming left V 4 bases short and J 1 base short, with 11 bases between. CDR1 is SGHRS and CDR2 is YFSETQ in the germline V gene. CDR3 length: 15 amino acids.

This clonotype showed up many times. V usage is TRBV29-1 and J usage is TRBJ2-6; D remains unclear. CDR1 and CDR2 (germline): SQVTM, ANQGSEA. V was cut by 4 bases and J by 0 bases, with 7 bases left in between. This CDR3 is built from 14 residues. The DNA of the CDR3 is TGCAGCGTTGCTACGGGCTCTGGGGCCAACGTCCTGACTTTC. It codes for CSVATGSGANVLTF.

This clonotype was observed many times. The chain combines TRBV20-1 with TRBJ1-5; 8 bases match TRBD1. Germline CDR1 is DFQATT and CDR2 is SNEGSKA (reference sequence). The length of the CDR3 is 15 residues. The J segment lost 3 bases and the V segment lost 6 bases, leaving 10 bases of the junction unmatched. CDR3 protein: CSATPGQAHNQPQHF. The CDR3 DNA follows: TGCAGTGCCACTCCGGGACAGGCCCACAATCAGCCCCAGCATTTT.

V is TRBV12-3 or TRBV12-4 and J is TRBJ2-7, with 8 bases identical to TRBD2. The CDR3 has 14 amino acids. Trimming removed 5 bases from V and 6 bases from J; junction bases left unmatched: 9. CDR3 sequence (DNA): TGTGCCAGCAGTCCGAGGTACACTAGCGGCGAGCAGTACTTC. Its translation is CASSPRYTSGEQYF.

In DNA, the CDR3 is TGTGCCAGCAGACCCATCACGACAGTACCCGACGAGCAGTACTTC. Protein: CASRPITTVPDEQYF. The chain has TRBV2 and TRBJ2-7; D might be TRBD1 (5 bases). Trimming left V 6 bases short and J 5 bases short, with 20 bases between. The CDR3 is made up of 15 amino acids. Looked up from germline, CDR1 is SNHLY and CDR2 is FYNNEI.

This clonotype was seen a handful of times. The chain joins TRBV20-1 to TRBJ2-7; 11 positions agree with TRBD2. This CDR3 has 14 residues. V lost 3 bases, J lost 5 bases, and 6 bases stayed unmatched. Germline loops: CDR1 DFQATT, CDR2 SNEGSKA (reference sequence). CDR3 loop: CSARRLAGNHEQYF. The CDR3 region has the DNA TGCAGTGCTAGGAGACTAGCGGGGAACCACGAGCAGTACTTC.

This clonotype came up once. V usage is TRBV20-1 and J usage is TRBJ2-1; TRBD2 aligns across 10 bases. Trimming cost V 6 bases and J 3 bases; bases outside gene matches: 20. This CDR3 comprises 19 residues. Germline values: CDR1 DFQATT, CDR2 SNEGSKA (reference sequence). CDR3 sequence: CSAQIHMAQGLAVYNEQFF. As DNA, the CDR3 is TGCAGTGCCCAAATCCACATGGCCCAAGGACTAGCGGTCTACAATGAGCAGTTCTTC.

The chain uses TRBV13 and TRBJ2-3; D is unclear. V lost 8 bases, J lost 7 bases, and 22 bases lay in between. This CDR3 is built from 15 residues. Germline values: CDR1 PRHDT, CDR2 FYEKMQ (reference sequence). The CDR3 spells CASRSGADPGYTQYF. CDR3 bases: TGTGCCAGCCGATCCGGAGCAGATCCTGGGTATACGCAGTATTTT.

In this sample, this clonotype turned up a few times. The rearrangement links TRBV5-1 to TRBJ2-1; D not certain. The CDR3 covers 13 residues. From germline, CDR1 is SGHRS and CDR2 YFSETQ. Deletions cut 3 bases from V and 2 bases from J, with 6 bases between. CDR3 region: CASSWGTYNEQFF. Written as DNA, the CDR3 is TGCGCCAGCAGCTGGGGAACCTACAATGAGCAGTTCTTC.

The genes are TRBV20-1 and TRBJ2-7; a possible D gene is TRBD1 (5 bases). Germline V gives CDR1 DFQATT, CDR2 SNEGSKA (reference sequence). Trimming took 6 bases from V and 2 from J, leaving 17 bases between them. The CDR3 contains 14 residues. CDR3 sequence: CSAPRSGQTYEQYF. In DNA form, the CDR3 reads TGCAGTGCCCCGCGGTCAGGGCAGACCTACGAGCAGTACTTC.

The genes are TRBV5-1 and TRBJ2-3, with TRBD2 matching 9 bases. CDR3 length: 16 residues. V lost 4 bases, J lost 2 bases, and 8 bases stayed unmatched. Per the germline V gene, CDR1 is SGHRS and CDR2 is YFSETQ. The DNA for the CDR3 is TGCGCCAGCAGCGGGACCCTAGCGGGGCCCACAGATACGCAGTATTTT. It specifies CASSGTLAGPTDTQYF.

The J gene is TRBJ1-1, the V gene TRBV5-1; 8 bases are a match to TRBD1. The J segment lost 2 bases and the V segment lost 4 bases, leaving 7 bases of the junction unmatched. Germline assignment: CDR1 SGHRS and CDR2 YFSETQ. The CDR3 is 15 residues long. CDR3 nucleotides: TGCGCCAGCAGCCCGACAGGGGTCGGAAACACTGAAGCTTTCTTT. Amino acids: CASSPTGVGNTEAFF.

The rearrangement uses TRBV5-1 and TRBJ2-3; 8 bases match TRBD2. CDR1 is SGHRS, CDR2 YFSETQ, per germline. Germline trimming cut 3 bases from V and 2 bases from J; bases unmatched to any gene: 5. This CDR3 comprises 15 residues. This CDR3 is CASSSGTRTTDTQYF. CDR3 DNA: TGCGCCAGCAGCTCCGGGACTAGGACCACAGATACGCAGTATTTT.

This clonotype was counted between two and nine times. The chain links TRBV11-2 to TRBJ1-1; possible D gene TRBD1, 5 bases. CDR3 length equals 14 residues. Per germline, CDR1 SGHAT and CDR2 FQNNGV. The V end was cut by 7 bases, the J end by 1 base, with 13 bases between. CDR3 DNA: TGTGCCAGCAATCGCAGAGGGGAGAACACTGAAGCTTTCTTT. Its protein is CASNRRGENTEAFF.

This chain uses TRBV20-1 with TRBJ2-1, with D possibly being TRBD2 (7 bases). Trimming removed 6 bases from V and 9 bases from J, with 18 bases in between. The CDR3 covers 13 residues. Germline CDR1 reads DFQATT; CDR2 reads SNEGSKA (reference sequence). CDR3 in DNA: TGCAGTGCGACTTGGGGGGGCTTGAGTGAGCAGTTCTTC. The encoded protein is CSATWGGLSEQFF.